A single sample gave rise to the 9 T cell receptor beta chains below, sequenced in a study of early T cells in non-severe SARS-CoV-2 infection. TCRdb independently ran MiXCR on the 5' RACE reads; one entry per CDR3 protein. The sample lists some 38,000 distinct CDR3 sequences, 5.3% occurring once. The sample was whole blood. The source is an adult who was a healthcare worker with PCR-confirmed SARS-CoV-2 infection or an uninfected control (not recorded which).

This clonotype has only a few counts. This chain joins TRBV9 and TRBJ2-1; the match to TRBD2 covers 13 bases. The V and J ends lost 0 bases and 10 bases, in that order; junction bases with no gene match: 7. CDR3 length: 16 residues. Germline V CDR1 and CDR2: SGDLS, YYNGEE. The CDR3 DNA reads TGTGCCAGCAGCGTAGGGACTAGCGGGGGCTACGGCGAGCAGTTCTTC. This codes for CASSVGTSGGYGEQFF.

This clonotype has at least ten counts. V and J are TRBV7-9 and TRBJ2-7; 7 nucleotides match TRBD2. V was pared by 3 bases and J by 1 base, with 21 bases of the junction left unmatched. Per the germline V gene, CDR1 is SEHNR and CDR2 is FQNEAQ (reference sequence). The CDR3 loop spans 20 amino acids. The CDR3 sequence: CASSFPGRNRYSGGSYEQYF. The CDR3 DNA reads TGTGCCAGCAGCTTCCCAGGACGGAACAGGTACTCCGGGGGGTCCTACGAGCAGTACTTC. The variable domain in full, with the rest retrieved from reference TRBV7-9 and TRBJ2-7, is DTGVSQNPRHKITKRGQNVTFRCDPISEHNRLYWYRQTLGQGPEFLTYFQNEAQLEKSRLLSDRFSAERPKGSFSTLEIQRTEQGDSAMYLCASSFPGRNRYSGGSYEQYFGPGTRLTVT.

This clonotype was seen ten or more times. V gene TRBV19 combines with J gene TRBJ1-1; D not resolved. Germline assignment: CDR1 LNHDA and CDR2 SQIVND (reference sequence). With 6 bases removed from V and 1 base from J, the gap between germline ends came to 9 bases. CDR3 size: 13 residues. In DNA, the CDR3 is TGTGCCAGTAGAGGGCATCGGAACACTGAAGCTTTCTTT. Protein sequence: CASRGHRNTEAFF. The whole variable domain, remainder taken from reference TRBV19 and TRBJ1-1, is DGGITQSPKYLFRKEGQNVTLSCEQNLNHDAMYWYRQDPGQGLRLIYYSQIVNDFQKGDIAEGYSVSREKKESFPLTVTSAQKNPTAFYLCASRGHRNTEAFFGQGTRLTVV.

This clonotype was counted only a few times. The chain recombines TRBV29-1 with TRBJ1-4; weak D call: TRBD1 (6 bases). Deletions cut 4 bases from V and 4 bases from J, with 10 bases between. The CDR3 consists of 13 residues. Germline V gene data show CDR1 as SQVTM and CDR2 as ANQGSEA. CDR3 nucleotide sequence: TGCAGCGTTGTGGGGGCTGGTAATGAAAAACTGTTTTTT. Protein: CSVVGAGNEKLFF.

By sample fraction, this clonotype is medium-sized. The V gene is TRBV7-2, the J gene TRBJ2-1; 8 positions match TRBD2. J gave up 5 bases and V 0 bases, and 6 bases lay outside the gene matches. Germline assignment: CDR1 SGHTA and CDR2 FQGNSA. This CDR3 comprises 16 residues. The CDR3 loop is CASSLALVAGNNEQFF. CDR3 coding DNA: TGTGCCAGCAGCTTAGCGCTGGTAGCGGGGAACAATGAGCAGTTCTTC. Based on the CDR3 plus reference TRBV7-2 and TRBJ2-1, the full variable domain is GAGVSQSPSNKVTEKGKDVELRCDPISGHTALYWYRQSLGQGLEFLIYFQGNSAPDKSGLPSDRFSAERTGGSVSTLTIQRTQQEDSAVYLCASSLALVAGNNEQFFGPGTRLTVL.

At least ten counts were recorded for this clonotype. The chain is built from TRBV7-8 and TRBJ1-2; 10 nucleotides match TRBD1. V lost 6 bases, J lost 2 bases, and 3 bases stayed unmatched. The CDR3 is 14 amino acids. The germline V gene encodes CDR1 SGHVS and CDR2 FQNEAQ. The CDR3 DNA follows: TGTGCCAGCAGTCGACAGGGGGCAAACTATGGCTACACCTTC. This gives the protein CASSRQGANYGYTF.

This clonotype was seen many times. The chain uses TRBV10-3 and TRBJ1-1; 7 bases align to TRBD1. Trimming took 7 bases from V and 6 from J; bases not matched to a gene: 8. CDR1 ENHRY and CDR2 SYGVKD come from the germline V gene. CDR3 length: 13 amino acids. DNA for the CDR3: TGTGCCATCACCGGGACAGCTTTGTCTGAAGCTTTCTTT. Amino acids: CAITGTALSEAFF.

This clonotype showed up many times. The chain carries TRBV10-3 and TRBJ1-3; D ambiguous. Germline V lookup: CDR1 ENHRY, CDR2 SYGVKD. Trimming left V 1 base short and J 4 bases short, with 11 bases between. The CDR3 contains 15 residues. In DNA form, the CDR3 reads TGTGCCATCAGTGAGTACCCGGACGAAGGAAACACCATATATTTT. This translates into CAISEYPDEGNTIYF.

This clonotype has ten or more counts. The chain recombines TRBV20-1 with TRBJ2-3; 11 nucleotides line up with TRBD2. Losses at the gene ends were 5 bases for V and 4 bases for J; bases not matched to a gene: 5. CDR1 and CDR2 from the germline V gene are DFQATT and SNEGSKA (reference sequence). The CDR3 contains 14 residues. CDR3 DNA: TGCAGTGCTGGTCTAGCGGGGGGCCCAGATACGCAGTATTTT. Translation gives CSAGLAGGPDTQYF.